This TCR beta chain stems from a study of shared clonotypes between healthy human individuals (dated by TCRdb to about 2020). At the level of the whole study: The cohort comprised a couple of women and a few men aged 18 to 49 years. The study deeply sequenced blood TCR repertoires of five healthy adults to estimate repertoire size and the extent of clonotype sharing between individuals. To increase sequencing depth and limit assay-specific biases, TCR repertoire library preparation and sequencing were carried out by different laboratories using diverse techniques. Between about 0.8 and 9 billion PBMCs per donor were obtained by leukapheresis. For each donor, CD4 naive and CD4 memory were each given three plates, CD8 naive was given two plates, and CD8 memory was given one plate.

Results the study describes overall, beyond this receptor: Based on pairwise subsampling, the degree of clonotype sharing among donors was expected to be affected by sequencing depth. Larger estimated clonotype richness was generally found for naive subsets than for memory subsets. Rarefaction of sorted-subset datasets indicated incomplete sequencing despite the large sequencing depth. The genetic and exposure-history diversity represented was limited by the small number of donors. Only blood was sampled, and tissue TCR repertoires likely differ from those in blood. When a handful of donors were compared, the shared fraction of clonotypes was about 5% for naive CD4, about 4% for naive CD8, 2.3% for memory CD4, and around 0.37% for memory CD8. Higher generation probabilities were observed for clonotypes shared by all four sorted-subset donors than for non-shared clonotypes.

CD8 naive samples were obtained by positive selection for CCR7 among CD45RO-negative cells, yielding a CD45RA+CCR7+ population from which TemRA cells were excluded. Donors were healthy HIV-negative adults with no recently reported acute infections or vaccinations. All donors were Caucasian adults living in Nashville, Tennessee, USA. Blood was collected by leukapheresis, and PBMCs were isolated by Ficoll-Histopaque density gradient centrifugation and then cryopreserved in liquid nitrogen vapor phase. Analytical flow cytometry was used to check the purity and quantity of each magnetically sorted T cell population. From each sorted fraction, genomic DNA was isolated and quantified by UV absorbance on a Nanodrop 2000c. Only one count was recorded for this clone. Its antigen is currently not known. No base quality information exists; no much larger clone differs at one position. The CDR3 goes from the cysteine to the phenylalanine over 16 residues. Just CDR3 DNA is preserved here, 48 bases in frame from base 1. CDR1 and CDR2, looked up from the germline V gene, are MDHEN and SYDVKM. Trimming costs V 3 bases and J 2 bases, and their ends lie 17 bases apart.

Using the deep immunoSEQ assay, multiplex PCR amplified TCR CDR3 regions from genomic DNA. For each cell subset, the extracted genomic DNA was distributed evenly across all wells of several immunoSEQ 96-well plates, and each plate served as one replicate. For sorted subsets, roughly 190 ng of genomic DNA, equivalent to 25,000 to 35,000 T cell genomes, went into each replicate PCR. The purified libraries were quantified using a Qubit 3.0 fluorometer, sized with a Bioanalyzer 2100, and then quantified again using the KAPA Library Quantification kit. Every immunoSEQ 96-well plate was sequenced on a dedicated single-read 150-cycle Illumina NextSeq 550 flow cell. In the source study's methods: The immunoSEQ output contained only junctional sequences without quality scores, so filtering could not match that applied to full-length reads. Sequences were annotated with PyIR, a Python wrapper for IgBLAST v1.9, using IMGT germline references to assign V/J genes and CDR3. Any read was removed if the V/J assignment was weak (E-value above 1e-6), the CDR3 was missing, or the read contained stop codons, out-of-frame junctions, or ambiguous translated residues. A V3J clonotype was defined by an identical inferred V gene, J gene, and CDR3 amino acid sequence. Percentage overlap between repertoires was calculated by dividing the number of shared unique clonotypes by the size of the smaller repertoire. Repertoire richness was assessed with RTK rarefaction, the Chao1 estimator, and Recon v2.1 estimates of unobserved clonotypes. Generation probabilities were computed with OLGA for all TCRbeta clonotypes obtained by the gDNA method from four donors. TCRdb's version of the immuneACCESS table is confined to in-frame rearrangements and falls short of the full clone set. An unresolved V gene accounts for under half of the shortfall where checked; the remainder is of unknown origin. V, J and clone size were drawn from that table, and D and trimming were deduced from the DNA. The sample table records roughly 2,000,000 clones; 85% to 95% of these occur just once. Together, the top ten hold around 1.2% of the sample.

The source material was naive CD8+ T cells sorted from blood. The intended sense of this specimen's cell subset or site label: CD45RA+CCR7+. The TCR was taken from a man younger than 30 in good health. This chain joins TRBV28 to TRBJ2-7; TRBD1 is a weak D gene call, 6 bases matching. The CDR3 corresponds to CASSFLLSGQPYEQYF. The nucleotide sequence reads as follows: TGTGCCAGCAGTTTCCTTCTTTCAGGACAGCCCTACGAGCAGTACTTC.